The rows below give T cell receptor beta chains drawn from one sample of a study of beta chain features in type 1 diabetes. Using immunoSEQ multiplex PCR, the repertoire was profiled, and TCRdb retains in-frame clones only, with some absent. The sample shows around 650,000 clones, 9.5% to 15% of them seen only once. Sequenced input: naive CD4+ T cells from blood. The receptors originated from a young man with type 1 diabetes. Each CDR3 is given with its conserved first and last residue. D genes are given only for firm matches. Clone sizes are given selectively: once, few, many, or a class where the clone is expanded.

>.|TRBJ1-2|.|TRBV5-1
TGCGCCAGCAGCGGGGGGGCGCCCGGCGACTATGGCTACACCTTC
CASSGGAPGDYGYTF
>.|TRBJ2-2|.|TRBV7-2
TGTGCCAGCAGCTTAGAGAACACCGGGGAGCTGTTTTTT
CASSLENTGELFF
>.|TRBJ2-4|few|TRBV18
TGTGCCAGCTCTCTCAGCGGGCTCAAAAACATTCAGTACTTC
CASSLSGLKNIQYF
>TRBD2|TRBJ2-7|few|TRBV10-3
TGTGCCACCGGGACTAGCGGGGTCTACGAGCAGTACTTC
CATGTSGVYEQYF
>.|TRBJ1-2|.|TRBV2
TGTGCCAGCAGGGTACAGGGCAACTATGGCTACACCTTC
CASRVQGNYGYTF
>.|TRBJ2-7|few|TRBV18
TGTGCCAGCTCACCACTAGCGGATAACTACGAGCAGTACTTC
CASSPLADNYEQYF
>.|TRBJ1-1|.|TRBV7-9
TGTGCCAGCAGCTTAGACCCGAATACTGAAGCTTTCTTT
CASSLDPNTEAFF
>TRBD2|TRBJ2-1|few|TRBV27
TGTGCCAGCAAGGTAATAGCGGGGGGAGATGCCTACAATGAGCAGTTCTTC
CASKVIAGGDAYNEQFF
>TRBD2|TRBJ2-5|few|TRBV4-2
TGTGCCAGCAGCCAAGATAATAGCGGGGGGCCGCGCCAAGAGACCCAGTACTTC
CASSQDNSGGPRQETQYF
>.|TRBJ2-7|few|TRBV10-3
TGTGCCATCAGTGAGTCCAGGACAGCCACCTACGAGCAGTACTTC
CAISESRTATYEQYF
>TRBD2|TRBJ2-1|.|TRBV7-6
TGTGCCAGCAGCTTAGGAGCGGGGGAGGCCTACAATGAGCAGTTCTTC
CASSLGAGEAYNEQFF
>TRBD2|TRBJ2-2|.|TRBV2
TGTGCCAGCAACCCAAGGACTAGCACGAACACCGGGGAGCTGTTTTTT
CASNPRTSTNTGELFF
>.|TRBJ2-5|.|TRBV7-9
TGTGCCAGCAGCTTAGACAGCCAAGAGACCCAGTACTTC
CASSLDSQETQYF
>TRBD1|TRBJ2-1|.|TRBV9
TGTGCCAGCAGCCCCGGGACAGCTAATGAGCAGTTCTTC
CASSPGTANEQFF
>.|TRBJ2-3|.|TRBV6-5
TGTGCCAGCAGTTACTCGGAGTGGGGCACAGATACGCAGTATTTT
CASSYSEWGTDTQYF
>.|TRBJ1-2|few|TRBV7-2
TGTGCCAGCAGCTTATCCCCTGAAGGCAGCTATGGCTACACCTTC
CASSLSPEGSYGYTF
>.|TRBJ2-5|.|TRBV29-1
TGCAGCGGGAGGGTTACTGTGGGGGAGACCCAGTACTTC
CSGRVTVGETQYF
>.|TRBJ2-7|.|TRBV10-3
TGTGCCACCGCTGGGTCCTACGAGCAGTACTTC
CATAGSYEQYF
>.|TRBJ1-2|.|TRBV9
TGTGCCAGCAGCCGGGAAGAAGGGCGCGGCTACACCTTC
CASSREEGRGYTF
>.|TRBJ2-7|.|TRBV7-9
TGTGCCAGCAGCCACCGAGCTGGGCACGGCCCTTACGAGCAGTACTTC
CASSHRAGHGPYEQYF
>TRBD1|TRBJ1-1|few|TRBV19
TGTGCCAGTAAGTCTTTAAGTGACAGGGAAGTTGAAGCTTTCTTT
CASKSLSDREVEAFF
>TRBD1|TRBJ1-6|once|TRBV4-3
TGCGCCAGCAGCCAAGATTCCGGGACAGGGGTTTACTCACCCCTCCACTTT
CASSQDSGTGVYSPLHF
>TRBD1|TRBJ1-1|few|TRBV9
TGTGCCAGCAGCCTACGTCCGGGACAGGGCACTGAAGCTTTCTTT
CASSLRPGQGTEAFF
>.|TRBJ1-6|.|TRBV7-9
TGTGCCAGCAGCGCCGGGACTGGGAATTCACCCCTCCACTTT
CASSAGTGNSPLHF
>TRBD1|TRBJ1-5|.|TRBV28
TGTGCCAGCAGCCCTGGGACAGGGGGGCACAATCAGCCCCAGCATTTT
CASSPGTGGHNQPQHF
>TRBD1|TRBJ1-6|.|TRBV29-1
TGCAGCGTCAAGGACAGGGTGAATTCACCCCTCCACTTT
CSVKDRVNSPLHF
>.|TRBJ2-3|.|TRBV27
TGTGCCAGCAGTTTATCAGATTGGGACGGGACAGATACGCAGTATTTT
CASSLSDWDGTDTQYF
>TRBD1|TRBJ2-3|.|TRBV7-2
TGTGCCAGCAGCCCGGGACAGGGGCGAAAGAACACAGATACGCAGTATTTT
CASSPGQGRKNTDTQYF
>.|TRBJ1-3|.|TRBV7-2
TGTGCCAGCAGCTTAGAGAGTTCTGGAAACACCATATATTTT
CASSLESSGNTIYF
>.|TRBJ2-3|.|TRBV11-2
TGTGCCAGCAGCCAAAACCCGGGGACAGATACGCAGTATTTT
CASSQNPGTDTQYF
>.|TRBJ2-2|few|TRBV19
TGTGCCAGTAGTATCCCCGTTCAGGCCGGGGAGCTGTTTTTT
CASSIPVQAGELFF
>.|TRBJ2-1|.|TRBV6-6
TGTGCCAGCAGTCCATCAGGGAGTCTCAATGAGCAGTTCTTC
CASSPSGSLNEQFF
>TRBD2|TRBJ2-5|.|TRBV4-3
TGCGCCAGCAGCCATGTTACAGCGGGGATTCAAGAGACCCAGTACTTC
CASSHVTAGIQETQYF
>.|TRBJ1-5|.|TRBV7-2
TGTGCCAGCAGCTTAATGAGCAATCAGCCCCAGCATTTT
CASSLMSNQPQHF
>TRBD1|TRBJ1-5|.|TRBV30
TGTGCCTGGAGTAACAGGGGGAATCAGCCCCAGCATTTT
CAWSNRGNQPQHF
>.|TRBJ2-2|few|TRBV29-1
TGCAGCGTTCGTCACGGGGAGGTATTCGGGGAGCTGTTTTTT
CSVRHGEVFGELFF
>.|TRBJ1-2|.|TRBV28
TGTGCCACCGACCGGGGTAGGACCTATGGCTACACCTTC
CATDRGRTYGYTF
>TRBD2|TRBJ2-7|.|TRBV29-1
TGCAGCGGCGCCCAGGGGCAGAATCGCGGGGGGCGCCCCTACGAGCAGTACTTC
CSGAQGQNRGGRPYEQYF
>.|TRBJ1-2|.|TRBV28
TGTGCCAGCAGCTCCGTCGACTATGGCTACACCTTC
CASSSVDYGYTF
>.|TRBJ1-2|few|TRBV30
TGTGCCTGGAGCTGGGGGACCATAAACTATGGCTACACCTTC
CAWSWGTINYGYTF
>TRBD1|TRBJ2-1|.|TRBV29-1
TGCAGCGTCGTTGACAGGGTGGGCTACAATGAGCAGTTCTTC
CSVVDRVGYNEQFF
>TRBD1|TRBJ1-5|few|TRBV5-6
TGTGCCAGCAGCTCCAGGGGGCATGGCAGCAATCAGCCCCAGCATTTT
CASSSRGHGSNQPQHF
>TRBD1|TRBJ1-2|.|TRBV7-8
TGTGCCAGCAGCACAGGGGATTCTAACTATGGCTACACCTTC
CASSTGDSNYGYTF
>.|TRBJ1-4|.|TRBV4-3
TGCGCCAGCAGCCAAAGGGGGGCCGGTGAAAAACTGTTTTTT
CASSQRGAGEKLFF
>.|TRBJ1-5|.|TRBV6-5
TGTGCCAGCAGCGACCAGTATAGCAATCAGCCCCAGCATTTT
CASSDQYSNQPQHF
>.|TRBJ1-4|few|TRBV28
TGTGCCAGCATTACAGGCGATAATGAAAAACTGTTTTTT
CASITGDNEKLFF
>.|TRBJ1-4|.|TRBV7-6
TGTGCCAGCAGCTTAGGAGGGTCCCCCGAAAAACTGTTTTTT
CASSLGGSPEKLFF
>.|TRBJ2-3|.|TRBV27
TGTGCCAGCAGTTTAGCCCAGGAGGTCACAGATACGCAGTATTTT
CASSLAQEVTDTQYF
>.|TRBJ1-1|few|TRBV18
TGTGCCAGCTCAGCTGAACAGGAGTCATCGGCTTTCTTT
CASSAEQESSAFF
>.|TRBJ1-5|few|TRBV6-5
TGTGCCAGCAGTTACTCTGGGGCTAGCAATCAGCCCCAGCATTTT
CASSYSGASNQPQHF
>.|TRBJ1-2|.|TRBV9
TGTGCCAGCAGCGTATACGGCGGCTATGGCTACACCTTC
CASSVYGGYGYTF
>TRBD1|TRBJ1-2|few|TRBV27
TGTGCCAGCAGTTTAATGACAGGGGAAGACTATGGCTACACCTTC
CASSLMTGEDYGYTF
>TRBD2|TRBJ2-7|few|TRBV2
TGTGCCAGCAGCTCGGTAGCGGGCGAGCAGTACTTC
CASSSVAGEQYF
>.|TRBJ2-5|.|TRBV28
TGTGCCACACATCTTCAAGAGACCCAGTACTTC
CATHLQETQYF
>.|TRBJ1-6|few|TRBV11-2
TGTGCCAGCAGCCCTCAGGGGAATTCACCCCTCCACTTT
CASSPQGNSPLHF
>.|TRBJ1-5|.|TRBV9
TGTGCCAGCAGCGTAGATGGGACAAAGGGTCAGCCCCAGCATTTT
CASSVDGTKGQPQHF